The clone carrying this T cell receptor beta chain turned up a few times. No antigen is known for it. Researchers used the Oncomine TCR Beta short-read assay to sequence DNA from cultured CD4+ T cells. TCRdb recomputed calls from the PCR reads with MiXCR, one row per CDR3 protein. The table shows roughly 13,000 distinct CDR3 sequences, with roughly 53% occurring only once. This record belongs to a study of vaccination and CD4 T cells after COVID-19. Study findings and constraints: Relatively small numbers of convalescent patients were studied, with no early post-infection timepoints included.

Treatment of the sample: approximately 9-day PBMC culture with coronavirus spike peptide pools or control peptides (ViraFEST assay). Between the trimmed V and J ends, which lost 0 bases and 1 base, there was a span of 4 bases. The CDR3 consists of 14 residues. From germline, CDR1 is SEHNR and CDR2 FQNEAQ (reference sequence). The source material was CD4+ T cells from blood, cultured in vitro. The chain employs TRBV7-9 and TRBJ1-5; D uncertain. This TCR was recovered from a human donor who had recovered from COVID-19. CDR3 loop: CASSLAGSNQPQHF. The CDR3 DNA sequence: TGTGCCAGCAGCTTAGCTGGGAGCAATCAGCCCCAGCATTTT.